This T cell receptor beta chain stems from a study of blood T cell repertoires in COVID-19. Whole-study context: Samples representing acute and convalescent COVID-19 were sourced from the United States, Italy and Spain. The analysed material was cDNA or gDNA that came from T cells, B-cell-depleted T cells, or PBMCs.

Source study methods: The authors estimated nucleated cell counts from reference gene primer amplification. Produced via immunoSEQ multiplex PCR; TCRdb's table is partial and in-frame only. V, J and clone size are taken as reported in that table, and D and trimming were inferred from the DNA itself. This table has hundreds of thousands of clones, approximately 87% appearing once. This CDR3 comprises 17 residues. The V gene's germline CDR1 is LNHNV and CDR2 YYDKDF (reference sequence). Trimming took 2 bases from V and 0 from J, leaving 15 bases between them. This chain links TRBV15 with TRBJ2-3, with a tentative D call TRBD1 (6 bases). This receptor was taken from a human donor in a cohort sampled during active COVID-19. Sequenced: peripheral blood. The DNA for the CDR3 is TGTGCCACCAGCAGAACCGGGACACGTTCTAGCACAGATACGCAGTATTTT. Amino acid sequence: CATSRTGTRSSTDTQYF.